Listed below are T cell receptor beta chains from one sample, sequenced in a study of patients and donors after allogeneic stem cell transplantation. TCRdb independently ran MiXCR on the RT-PCR reads; one entry per CDR3 protein. The data hold fewer than 200,000 distinct CDR3 sequences, with about 32% observed a single time. The sample taken for sequencing was blood, either unsorted or a sorted T cell fraction (not recorded which). The source of these receptors is a human donor who was either an allogeneic HSCT recipient or a stem cell or donor lymphocyte infusion donor (not recorded which). It is not recorded whose cells these are; they may come from a transplant donor. CDR3s include the opening cysteine and the closing phenylalanine or tryptophan. A D gene is named only where the DNA matches it firmly. Part of the rows lack a size; the others show once, few, many or a class for expanded clones.

>TRBV6-2/TRBV6-3|.|TRBJ2-7|15|.
TGTGCCAGCAGTGTAACTAGCCTCCTCTCCTACGAGCAGTACTTC
CASSVTSLLSYEQYF
>TRBV4-3|.|TRBJ1-4|15|TRBD1
TGCGCCAGCAGCCAAGGGCCGACAGGGCGCGAAAAACTGTTTTTT
CASSQGPTGREKLFF
>TRBV12-3/TRBV12-4|many|TRBJ1-1|11|.
TGTGCCAGCAGTCTCAAGGGTACGGCTTTCTTT
CASSLKGTAFF
>TRBV6-6|.|TRBJ2-7|13|TRBD2
TGTGCCACAACTAGCGGGAGGGCGGACGAGCAGTACTTC
CATTSGRADEQYF
>TRBV20-1|few|TRBJ1-2|9|.
TGCAGTGCCCTGCCGGGCTACACCTTC
CSALPGYTF
>TRBV28|few|TRBJ2-5|14|.
TGTGCCAGCAGTTTCGCAGGGGCGGTTGAGACCCAGTACTTC
CASSFAGAVETQYF
>TRBV28|.|TRBJ1-4|14|.
TGTGCCAGCAGGGTTGGGGGGAGTAATGAAAAACTGTTTTTT
CASRVGGSNEKLFF
>TRBV7-8|.|TRBJ1-4|13|.
TGTGCCAGCAGCTTGGACAATTCTGAAAAACTGTTTTTT
CASSLDNSEKLFF
>TRBV2|few|TRBJ2-3|13|.
TGTGCCAGCAGTGCAGGGAACACAGATACGCAGTATTTT
CASSAGNTDTQYF
>TRBV5-1|few|TRBJ2-3|15|.
TGCGCCAGCAGCGGACCGAGCGGATTCACAGATACGCAGTATTTT
CASSGPSGFTDTQYF
>TRBV24-1|.|TRBJ2-2|13|.
TGTGCCACCAGTGATCACAGGGCCGGGGAGCTGTTTTTT
CATSDHRAGELFF
>TRBV6-5|.|TRBJ2-1|11|.
TGTGCCAGCAGTTACCAGGCCCAGCGGTTCTTC
CASSYQAQRFF
>TRBV4-1|.|TRBJ2-7|14|.
TGCGCCAGCAGCCCCCGGGACAAAAGCTACGAGCAGTACTTC
CASSPRDKSYEQYF
>TRBV9|few|TRBJ1-1|14|TRBD1
TGTGCCAGCAGCGCGGACAGGGGGAACACTGAAGCTTTCTTT
CASSADRGNTEAFF
>TRBV5-1|.|TRBJ1-1|13|.
TGCGCCAGTCAAATCGCGGGAGACACTGAAGCTTTCTTT
CASQIAGDTEAFF
>TRBV4-3|.|TRBJ2-7|15|TRBD2
TGCGCCAGCAGCCAAGAGGGTAGCGGGGGGTACGAGCAGTACTTC
CASSQEGSGGYEQYF
>TRBV20-1|.|TRBJ2-7|15|.
TGCAGTGCTAGTAATGCCGGCGGTTCGACCTACGAGCAGTACTTC
CSASNAGGSTYEQYF
>TRBV7-9|few|TRBJ1-2|13|.
TGTGCCAGCAGCGAGCGGGGGGCTGGCGGCTACACCTTC
CASSERGAGGYTF
>TRBV20-1|.|TRBJ2-7|15|.
TGCAGTGCTAGAGATCCAAGCAGGGGGGCCTACGAGCAGTACTTC
CSARDPSRGAYEQYF
>TRBV12-3/TRBV12-4|many|TRBJ1-2|13|.
TGTGCCAGCAGTTTAGTGGGGCCCTATGGCTACACCTTC
CASSLVGPYGYTF
>TRBV6-2/TRBV6-3|few|TRBJ2-7|15|TRBD1
TGTGCCAGCCAAAATATCGGGACAGGGCTCAACGAGCAGTACTTC
CASQNIGTGLNEQYF
>TRBV5-1|few|TRBJ2-5|12|.
TGTGCCAGCAGCTTAGAGGGGGAGACCCAGTACTTC
CASSLEGETQYF
>TRBV28|once|TRBJ2-7|14|TRBD2
TGTGCCAGCAGTTTAGGCGGGAGGGCTCACGAGCAGTACTTC
CASSLGGRAHEQYF
>TRBV7-2|.|TRBJ2-3|15|.
TGTGCCAGCAGCTTAGAAGGGGTGAGCACAGATACGCAGTATTTT
CASSLEGVSTDTQYF
>TRBV12-3/TRBV12-4|.|TRBJ1-4|15|.
TGTGCCAGCAAGTGGAAGATTATCGGTAATGAAAAACTGTTTTTT
CASKWKIIGNEKLFF
>TRBV4-2|few|TRBJ1-2|15|TRBD1
TGTGCCAGCAGACTGGGACAGGCCCTTAACTATGGCTACACCTTC
CASRLGQALNYGYTF
>TRBV9|.|TRBJ2-6|14|.
TGTGCCAGCAGCGCACGGAGTGGGGCCAACGTCCTGACTTTC
CASSARSGANVLTF
>TRBV11-2|.|TRBJ2-1|14|TRBD2
TGTGCCAGCAGCTTAGCCCATAGCGGGAATGAGCAGTTCTTC
CASSLAHSGNEQFF
>TRBV7-2|many|TRBJ1-4|16|TRBD1
TGTGCCAGCAGCGCGGCCCGGACAGGCTTTAATGAAAAACTGTTTTTT
CASSAARTGFNEKLFF
>TRBV14|.|TRBJ2-1|15|.
TGTGCCAGCAGCCAATTTGAGGGGATCTACAATGAGCAGTTCTTC
CASSQFEGIYNEQFF
>TRBV14|.|TRBJ2-1|16|TRBD2
TGTGCCAGCAGCCCGGGACTAGCTCCCTCCTACAATGAGCAGTTCTTC
CASSPGLAPSYNEQFF
>TRBV7-9|.|TRBJ2-7|15|TRBD1
TGTGCCAGCAGCCCGGACAGGGACCCCCTCTACGAGCAGTACTTC
CASSPDRDPLYEQYF
>TRBV20-1|.|TRBJ1-5|14|.
TGCAGTGCTAGACTGGGCTGGGGCAATCAGCCCCAGCATTTT
CSARLGWGNQPQHF
>TRBV6-5|many|TRBJ1-1|17|.
TGTGCCAGCAGTTACTCGATGGGGGGCCGGTTGAACACTGAAGCTTTCTTT
CASSYSMGGRLNTEAFF
>TRBV5-1|.|TRBJ2-2|17|TRBD2
TGCGCCAGCAGCTCGTCCCGGGGGGGAGTAAAGACCGGGGAGCTGTTTTTT
CASSSSRGGVKTGELFF
>TRBV12-3/TRBV12-4|many|TRBJ1-2|14|TRBD1
TGTGCCAGCAGTTTCCCGACAGGGAACTATGGCTACACCTTC
CASSFPTGNYGYTF
>TRBV5-1|.|TRBJ1-4|13|.
TGCGCCAGCAGCTGGGGACGGAGGGAAAAACTGTTTTTT
CASSWGRREKLFF
>TRBV7-2|.|TRBJ1-5|15|TRBD1
TGTGCCAGCAGCCCCCGGACAGGGAGTCATCAGCCCCAGCATTTT
CASSPRTGSHQPQHF
>TRBV20-1|few|TRBJ1-5|15|.
TGCAGTGCTAGGCGGTGGCAGAATAGCAATCAGCCCCAGCATTTT
CSARRWQNSNQPQHF
>TRBV13|.|TRBJ2-1|13|.
TGTGCCAGCAGCTTCGGGACCGACAATGAGCAGTTCTTC
CASSFGTDNEQFF
>TRBV12-3/TRBV12-4|.|TRBJ2-5|15|TRBD2
TGTGCCAGCAGTTTTTCCGGGACTAGTGGGGAGACCCAGTACTTC
CASSFSGTSGETQYF
>TRBV4-1|.|TRBJ2-7|13|.
TGCGCCAGCAGCCAAGATTGGTGGACGGAGCAGTACTTC
CASSQDWWTEQYF
>TRBV6-5|.|TRBJ1-2|14|TRBD1
TGTGCCAGCAGTGGACAGGGGTACGGCTATGGCTACACCTTC
CASSGQGYGYGYTF
>TRBV6-1|few|TRBJ2-7|17|.
TGTGCCAGCAGTGATGATCCGGGACAAGCCTTGTACTACGAGCAGTACTTC
CASSDDPGQALYYEQYF
>TRBV12-3/TRBV12-4|.|TRBJ1-1|13|.
TGTGCCAGCAGTTTAGGAACAAGGGTCGAAGCTTTCTTT
CASSLGTRVEAFF
>TRBV5-1|few|TRBJ2-5|13|.
TGCGCCAGCAGCTCTGGGTGGCAAGAGACCCAGTACTTC
CASSSGWQETQYF
>TRBV4-3|.|TRBJ2-5|15|.
TGCGCCAGCAGCCAAGGTGTGGCCCTCCAAGAGACCCAGTACTTC
CASSQGVALQETQYF
>TRBV7-6|few|TRBJ2-1|16|TRBD2
TGTGCCAGCAGCTTAGCCCTAGCGGGGCAGTACAATGAGCAGTTCTTC
CASSLALAGQYNEQFF